This T cell receptor (beta chain) was recovered during a study of PD-1 blockade in classical Hodgkin lymphoma. Study results and limitations: In newly diagnosed patients, baseline TCR diversity was reportedly below that of healthy donors. Complete responders matched newly diagnosed patients in baseline diversity.

The CDR3 runs to 13 residues. CDR1 LNHDA and CDR2 SQIVND come from the germline V gene (reference sequence). The germline V and J ends were trimmed by 1 base and 7 bases, with 8 bases remaining between them. Time point defined: cycle 4 day 1 (C4D1), after 6 weeks of nivolumab. All the patients suffered relapse after autologous stem cell transplantation, and brentuximab vedotin exposure differed. TCRdb's copy holds only in-frame clones and misses some; the assay was immunoSEQ multiplex PCR. This table holds tens of thousands of clones, approximately 80% found once. This clone was picked up one time. Its antigen is not known.

J is TRBJ1-5 and V is TRBV19, with D maybe TRBD1 (5 bases). The TCR was taken from a human donor with classical Hodgkin lymphoma. The sequenced sample was peripheral blood mononuclear cells (PBMCs), obtained before the fourth cycle of nivolumab. CDR3 protein: CASSIAREQPQHF. CDR3 DNA: TGTGCCAGTAGTATAGCCAGGGAACAGCCCCAGCATTTT.